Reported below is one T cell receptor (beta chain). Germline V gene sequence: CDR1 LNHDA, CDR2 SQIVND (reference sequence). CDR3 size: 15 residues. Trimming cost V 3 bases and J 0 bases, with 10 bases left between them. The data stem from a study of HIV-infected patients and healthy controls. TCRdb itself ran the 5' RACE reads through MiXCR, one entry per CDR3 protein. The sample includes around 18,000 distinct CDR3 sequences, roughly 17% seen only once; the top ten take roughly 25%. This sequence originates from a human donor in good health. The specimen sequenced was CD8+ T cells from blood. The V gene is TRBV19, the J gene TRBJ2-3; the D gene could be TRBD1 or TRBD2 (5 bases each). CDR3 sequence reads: CASSMRGLSTDTQYF. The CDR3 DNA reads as TGTGCCAGTAGTATGAGGGGTTTGAGCACAGATACGCAGTATTTT.